This entry features one T cell receptor beta chain sequence. No antigen is known for it. This entry comes from a study of monozygotic twins with inflammatory bowel disease (dated by TCRdb to between 2018 and 2021). General notes on the study: The complete study included 30 or so monozygotic twin pairs: 19 IBD-discordant Danish pairs and nine German pairs, of which four were IBD-concordant and five were IBD-discordant. Disease-associated traits were sought mainly through comparisons between IBD patients and their genetically identical healthy co-twins within discordant pairs. Each individual had, on average, about 151 000 unique TCRalpha sequences and 181 000 unique TCRbeta sequences available for analysis. Overall results and qualifications from the work: Compared with healthy twins, IBD patients had fewer clonotypes in common with other individuals, a difference most pronounced in patients showing signs of disease activity. No difference in repertoire similarity was observed between concordant and discordant twins, possibly owing to limited statistical power. No single strong signal or clonotype linked to IBD turned up in the results, so the idea that one exists was not supported. Different T cell subtypes could not be distinguished in the analysis. A decrease in TCRbeta repertoire diversity, as measured by inverse Simpson index, was observed in IBD patients compared with their healthy co-twins. Differing immunosuppressive treatments among patients may have added background noise and inter-individual variability to the repertoires.

Library construction relied on 5' RACE. For each TCR library, 3,500 to 4,000 ng of total RNA was used. For each sample, cDNA synthesis with SMARTScribe reverse transcriptase was split into eight separate reactions. During cDNA synthesis, template switching introduced unique molecular identifiers that contained a 6-nucleotide sample barcode. Amplification of TCRalpha and TCRbeta cDNA involved two nested PCRs of about 15 and 9 cycles, and each PCR was followed by bead purification. Before amplification, the cDNA was both treated with uracil DNA-glycosylase and purified with the QIAquick PCR purification kit. The second PCR added Illumina TruSeq-compatible adapters along with sample-specific barcodes. Library quality and concentration were assessed using TapeStation and Qubit, and roughly 5 ng of each library was pooled. Sequencing of pooled libraries was carried out on an Illumina HiSeq2500 single-index Rapid Run using 2 x 100 bp reads and custom sequencing primers. The original pipeline was this. MiGEC version 1.2.6 was used for UMI-based consensus assembly to correct PCR and sequencing errors. MiXCR version 2.1.1 was used for V(D)J alignment, clonotype assembly and CDR3 extraction. Normalisation of gene usage, clonotype sharing and MAIT/NKT TCR abundance was achieved by analysing the top 1000, 10 000 and 20 000 clonotypes per sample. Diversity was computed as the inverse Simpson index with the vegan R package after downsampling to 27 000 UMIs. Statistical testing used paired Mann-Whitney U tests on the discordant twin pairs and applied Benjamini-Hochberg correction for multiple testing. Through TCRdb reprocessing, the reads give one entry per CDR3 protein sequence; DNA is omitted. TCRdb's processing, not the authors' own work, is the source of the V and J calls. For this sample, the table gives about 380,000 distinct CDR3 sequences. The ten largest clones capture just over 2.5% of the sample.

The CDR3 has 16 amino acids, counting the end cysteine and phenylalanine. The record lacks a DNA sequence. CDR1 and CDR2, per the germline V gene, are LGHNA and YNFKEQ. From each donor, an approximately 2.4 ml peripheral blood sample was collected into PAXgene tubes and kept at -80 degrees C. Total RNA was isolated from whole blood with the PAXgene blood miRNA kit on an automated QIAcube, without T cell sorting. Deep TCRalpha and TCRbeta repertoire profiling with unique molecular barcoding was performed on peripheral blood of monozygotic twin pairs concordant or discordant for inflammatory bowel disease. Smoking habits were recorded for all twin pairs, and each individual was classified as a current, former or never smoker.

This TCR was sampled from a human donor with ulcerative colitis or Crohn's disease, or a healthy co-twin of an affected twin (not recorded which). The material sequenced was blood. The chain uses TRBV4-2 and TRBJ1-3; the D call of TRBD1 rests on TCRdb alone, since no DNA is present to check it. The CDR3 reads as follows: CASSQGEYRGVNTIYF.